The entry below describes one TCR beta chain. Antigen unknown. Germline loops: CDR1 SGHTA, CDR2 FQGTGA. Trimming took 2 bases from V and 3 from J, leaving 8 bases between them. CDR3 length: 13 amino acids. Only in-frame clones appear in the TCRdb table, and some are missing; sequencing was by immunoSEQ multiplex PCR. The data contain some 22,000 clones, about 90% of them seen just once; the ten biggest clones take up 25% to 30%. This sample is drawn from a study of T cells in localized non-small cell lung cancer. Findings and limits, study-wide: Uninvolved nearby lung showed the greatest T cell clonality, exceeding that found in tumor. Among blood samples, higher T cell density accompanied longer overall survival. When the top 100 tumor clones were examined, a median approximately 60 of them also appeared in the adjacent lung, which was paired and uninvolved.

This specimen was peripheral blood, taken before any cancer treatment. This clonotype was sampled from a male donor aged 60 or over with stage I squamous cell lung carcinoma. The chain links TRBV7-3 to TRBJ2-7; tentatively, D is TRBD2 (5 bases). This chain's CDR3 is CASSLRGNYEQYF. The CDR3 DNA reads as TGTGCCAGCAGCTTACGGGGAAACTACGAGCAGTACTTC.